This TCR beta chain was sequenced during a study of cytomegalovirus exposure and HLA in healthy donors. Note on this clone: The target antigen is unknown.

Though nominally healthy at sampling, donors likely had unrecorded immune exposures. This CDR3 contains 15 residues. Germline V gives CDR1 SGHDT, CDR2 YYEEEE. V gave up 3 bases and J gave up 10 bases, with 19 bases separating them. Study outcomes and limitations: A later analysis linked a missense DCLRE1C variant to TCR beta V- and J-gene trimming. Listed as cytomegalovirus-associated were 164 TCR beta chains. One later analysis reportedly identified an Asian-associated ancestry cluster that showed fewer N-insertions than the roughly 670-donor mean.

With 60 Vbeta and 13 Jbeta primers, the PCR was carried out. Here immunoSEQ multiplex PCR was the method, and the copy in TCRdb shows in-frame clones only, minus some. This repertoire includes about 55,000 clones. The sequencing input was PBMCs. The rearrangement links TRBV5-6 to TRBJ1-4; TRBD1 might be the D (6 bases). The clonotype comes from a man in his forties or fifties in good health and CMV-seropositive. The DNA of the CDR3 is TGTGCCAGCAGCTCCCAACAGGGTGGTTGGGGAAAACTGTTTTTT. The encoded protein is CASSSQQGGWGKLFF. Filled out from reference TRBV5-6 and TRBJ1-4, the complete variable domain reads DAGVTQSPTHLIKTRGQQVTLRCSPKSGHDTVSWYQQALGQGPQFIFQYYEEEERQRGNFPDRFSGHQFPNYSSELNVNALLLGDSALYLCASSSQQGGWGKLFFGSGTQLSVL.